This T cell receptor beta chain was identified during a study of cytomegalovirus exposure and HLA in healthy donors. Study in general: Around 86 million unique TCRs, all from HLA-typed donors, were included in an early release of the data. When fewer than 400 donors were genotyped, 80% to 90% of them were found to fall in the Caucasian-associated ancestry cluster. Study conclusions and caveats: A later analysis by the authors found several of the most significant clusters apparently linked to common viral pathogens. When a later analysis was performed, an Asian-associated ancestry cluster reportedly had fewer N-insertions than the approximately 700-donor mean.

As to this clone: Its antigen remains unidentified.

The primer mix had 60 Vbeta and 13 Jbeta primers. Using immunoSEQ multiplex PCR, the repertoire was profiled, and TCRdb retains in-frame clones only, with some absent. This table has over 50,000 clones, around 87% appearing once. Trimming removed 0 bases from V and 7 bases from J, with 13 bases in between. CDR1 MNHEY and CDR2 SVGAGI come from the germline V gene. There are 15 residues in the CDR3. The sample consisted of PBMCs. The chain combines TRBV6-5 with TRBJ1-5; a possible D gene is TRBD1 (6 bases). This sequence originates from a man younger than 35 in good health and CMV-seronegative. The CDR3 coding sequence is TGTGCCAGCAGTTACTCGATTGATGGGGGCCAGCCCCAGCATTTT. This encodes CASSYSIDGGQPQHF.